The 23 T cell receptor beta chains below were found in one sample sequenced in a study of identical twins. TCRdb processed the 5' RACE reads anew with MiXCR; each CDR3 protein has one entry. This table has hundreds of thousands of distinct CDR3 sequences, roughly 18% appearing once. In addition, the sample was reused for a study of T cells expressing NK-cell markers.

Sequencing was done on a sample of PBMCs. These receptors were obtained from a woman in her late teens or twenties in good health.

Only a few counts were recorded for this clonotype. The J gene is TRBJ2-7, the V gene TRBV4-3, with D hard to call. CDR3 length: 13 residues. The germline V gene encodes CDR1 LGHNA and CDR2 YSLEER. Trimming shortened V by 1 base and J by 4 bases, and 8 bases separated the two germline ends. For the CDR3, the DNA is TGCGCCAGCAGCCAAGGACGGCTGTACGAGCAGTACTTC. It encodes CASSQGRLYEQYF.

The J gene is TRBJ2-7, the V gene TRBV12-5; 8 bases match TRBD1. This CDR3 spans 13 amino acids. Germline V gene data show CDR1 as LGHNT and CDR2 as FRNRAP. V was clipped by 3 bases and J by 4 bases; unmatched bases: 2. DNA for the CDR3: TGTGCTAGTGGTTTTGACAGGGGATACGAGCAGTACTTC. Protein: CASGFDRGYEQYF.

The chain employs TRBV6-1 and TRBJ2-1; the match to TRBD2 covers 12 bases. Trimming at V came to 6 bases and at J to 6 bases, leaving 6 bases not matched to a gene. The germline V gene has CDR1 MNHNS and CDR2 SASEGT. The CDR3 covers 15 residues. The CDR3 nucleotides read TGTGCCAGCAGGCCTAGCGGGAGGGCCCCCAATGAGCAGTTCTTC. It yields the protein CASRPSGRAPNEQFF.

This clonotype was detected a few times. V usage is TRBV9 and J usage is TRBJ2-1; D not resolved. Germline V gene lookup returns CDR1 SGDLS and CDR2 YYNGEE. The CDR3 extends over 15 amino acids. V lost 2 bases and J 2 bases, leaving 11 bases between the germline ends. CDR3: CASSVRLGTYNEQFF. The CDR3 coding sequence is TGTGCCAGCAGCGTGAGGTTGGGTACCTACAATGAGCAGTTCTTC.

This clonotype occurred many times. The V gene is TRBV5-1, the J gene TRBJ1-1; tentatively, D is TRBD1 (5 bases). The V end lost 5 bases, the J end lost 0 bases, and 11 bases lay between the germline ends. This CDR3 has 14 amino acids. Germline V gene data show CDR1 as SGHRS and CDR2 as YFSETQ. CDR3 in amino acids: CASRTTVMNTEAFF. DNA of the CDR3: TGCGCCAGCAGAACGACAGTCATGAACACTGAAGCTTTCTTT.

This clonotype was observed at least ten times. The rearrangement links TRBV11-2 to TRBJ2-7; D not resolved. Per the germline V gene, CDR1 is SGHAT and CDR2 is FQNNGV. Trimming left V 1 base short and J 0 bases short, with 7 bases between. The CDR3 runs to 14 residues. The CDR3 sequence: CASSLGPSSYEQYF. The CDR3 DNA reads as TGTGCCAGCAGCTTAGGACCGAGCTCCTACGAGCAGTACTTC.

This clonotype showed up just a few times. The chain employs TRBV6-1 and TRBJ1-1; D call uncertain. CDR3 size: 15 residues. Trimming took 6 bases from V and 1 from J, leaving 15 bases between them. Germline V gene sequence: CDR1 MNHNS, CDR2 SASEGT. CDR3 amino acids: CASSRKARGNTEAFF. CDR3 coding DNA: TGTGCCAGCAGCCGTAAAGCCAGAGGGAACACTGAAGCTTTCTTT.

This clonotype was seen more than once but under ten times. This chain connects TRBV9 to TRBJ2-2; the D gene is possibly TRBD2 (6 bases). V was clipped by 4 bases and J by 2 bases, with 15 bases between them. The CDR3 sequence is 16 residues long. CDR1 is SGDLS, CDR2 YYNGEE, per germline. CDR3 nucleotides: TGTGCCAGCAGCACCTCCGGGGGAACCAACACCGGGGAGCTGTTTTTT. Translating it yields CASSTSGGTNTGELFF.

The V gene is TRBV12-3 or TRBV12-4, the J gene TRBJ1-5; 9 positions agree with TRBD1. CDR3 length equals 15 residues. The junction had 9 bases not matched to a gene; V was cut back by 6 bases and J by 6 bases. The CDR3 here is CASSRDRVVGQPQHF. In DNA, the CDR3 is TGTGCCAGCAGCCGGGACAGGGTCGTCGGTCAGCCCCAGCATTTT.

The chain has TRBV25-1 and TRBJ2-2, with TRBD2 identical over 14 bases. Trimming at V came to 3 bases and at J to 1 base, leaving 4 bases not matched to a gene. The germline V gene has CDR1 MGHDK and CDR2 SYGVNS. The CDR3 has 18 residues. CDR3 bases: TGTGCCAGCAGTGATGGGACTAGCGGGGGCAAGAACACCGGGGAGCTGTTTTTT. Amino acids: CASSDGTSGGKNTGELFF.

There are a few counts of this clonotype. The chain joins TRBV4-3 to TRBJ2-3; D is ambiguous. The length of the CDR3 is 15 residues. Germline loops: CDR1 LGHNA, CDR2 YSLEER. Trimming took off 4 bases at V and 4 bases at J, with 15 bases between the two ends. The CDR3 bases are TGCGCCAGCAGCCCCTCCCTCGCGCTCCCAGATACGCAGTATTTT. Encoded protein: CASSPSLALPDTQYF.

This clonotype was seen a handful of times. This chain links TRBV20-1 with TRBJ2-7; D is uncertain. Trimming pared 6 bases from V and 2 bases from J, leaving 11 bases between. The CDR3 loop spans 12 amino acids. From germline, CDR1 is DFQATT and CDR2 SNEGSKA (reference sequence). This CDR3 reads CSAPIRPYEQYF. CDR3 nucleotides: TGCAGTGCCCCGATCAGACCCTACGAGCAGTACTTC.

Only a few counts were recorded for this clonotype. One end of the junction fails to match germline, which may point to a read error. The chain joins TRBV12-3 or TRBV12-4 to TRBJ1-1; D is possibly TRBD1 (6 bases). The CDR3 runs to 13 residues. CDR3 loop: CASTLFQGTEAFF. In DNA, the CDR3 is TGTGCCAGCACTTTATTTCAGGGGACGGAAGCTTTCTTT.

The rearrangement uses TRBV12-3 or TRBV12-4 and TRBJ2-7; the D gene is possibly TRBD1 (6 bases). With 0 bases removed from V and 3 bases from J, the gap between germline ends came to 12 bases. CDR3 size: 15 residues. CDR3 amino acids: CASSLAGRGNYEQYF. The CDR3 DNA reads TGTGCCAGCAGTTTAGCGGGCAGGGGAAACTACGAGCAGTACTTC.

This clonotype was observed a handful of times. V gene TRBV20-1 combines with J gene TRBJ2-4; TRBD2 matches at 14 bases. The CDR3 runs 14 residues. Germline lookup yields CDR1 DFQATT and CDR2 SNEGSKA (reference sequence). The ends lost 6 bases at V and 6 bases at J; junction bases unmatched: 4. This CDR3 is CSAPTSGRGNIQYF. The CDR3 DNA reads as TGCAGTGCCCCGACTAGCGGGAGGGGAAACATTCAGTACTTC.

The chain uses TRBV7-9 and TRBJ2-7, with 8 bases fitting TRBD1. The germline V gene encodes CDR1 SEHNR and CDR2 FQNEAQ (reference sequence). V dropped 4 bases and J dropped 3; count of bases not matched to a gene: 11. This CDR3 is 16 amino acids long. The CDR3 reads CASSSGMGQVLYEQYF. The CDR3 nucleotides are TGTGCCAGCAGCTCGGGAATGGGACAGGTCCTCTACGAGCAGTACTTC.

This clonotype was observed a few times. The DNA for the CDR3 is TGTGCCTGGAGTTTTACAGGAGCAAGTGGGCAGTTCTTC. This translates into CAWSFTGASGQFF. V usage is TRBV30 and J usage is TRBJ2-1; weak D call: TRBD1 (5 bases). The ends were cut back, 2 bases at V and 12 bases at J, with 17 bases in the middle. The CDR3 spans 13 residues. CDR1 GTSNPN and CDR2 SVGIG come from the germline V gene (reference sequence).

In this sample, this clonotype turned up many times. This rearrangement joins TRBV28 to TRBJ1-1; D is perhaps TRBD1 (6 bases). Germline loops: CDR1 MDHEN, CDR2 SYDVKM. The length of the CDR3 is 15 residues. The ends were cut back, 5 bases at V and 4 bases at J, with 17 bases in the middle. The CDR3: CASSPIHRESTEAFF. CDR3 nucleotides: TGTGCCAGCAGTCCAATCCACAGGGAAAGCACTGAAGCTTTCTTT.

This clonotype has only a few counts. The chain couples TRBV6-1 to TRBJ2-7; TRBD2 matches at 11 bases. Trimming removed 6 bases from V and 3 bases from J; junction bases left unmatched: 7. CDR1 is MNHNS, CDR2 SASEGT, per germline. CDR3 length equals 15 residues. In DNA form, the CDR3 reads TGTGCCAGCAGGTCCGGGACTAGCGGTAACTACGAGCAGTACTTC. It is translated as CASRSGTSGNYEQYF.

This clonotype was detected only a few times. The rearrangement joins TRBV7-2 to TRBJ2-5; D gene uncertain. V was pared by 0 bases and J by 2 bases, with 13 bases between. Germline CDR1 reads SGHTA; CDR2 reads FQGNSA. The CDR3 has 16 residues. CDR3 DNA: TGTGCCAGCAGCTTAGCGAGTGGGGTGGGGCAAGAGACCCAGTACTTC. It yields the protein CASSLASGVGQETQYF.

The rearrangement links TRBV2 to TRBJ2-1; the match to TRBD2 covers 8 bases. CDR1 is SNHLY and CDR2 is FYNNEI in the germline V gene. This CDR3 region has 11 residues. Trimming cost V 10 bases and J 10 bases; bases outside gene matches: 6. The CDR3 DNA reads as TGTGCCACCCTCAGCGGGAGCGAGCAGTTCTTC. Amino acids: CATLSGSEQFF.

The chain links TRBV7-2 to TRBJ2-1, with D tentatively TRBD2 (5 bases). V was trimmed by 5 bases and J by 9 bases, leaving 17 bases between them. Germline V gene lookup returns CDR1 SGHTA and CDR2 FQGNSA. The CDR3 extends over 14 amino acids. CDR3 in amino acids: CASSPARAAGEQFF. Here the CDR3 DNA reads TGTGCCAGCAGCCCCGCCCGAGCTGCGGGTGAGCAGTTCTTC. Looking up the rest from reference TRBV7-2 and TRBJ2-1 gives the full variable domain: GAGVSQSPSNKVTEKGKDVELRCDPISGHTALYWYRQSLGQGLEFLIYFQGNSAPDKSGLPSDRFSAERTGGSVSTLTIQRTQQEDSAVYLCASSPARAAGEQFFGPGTRLTVL.

The chain couples TRBV3-1 to TRBJ2-2; possibly TRBD2 for D (6 bases). The germline V gene encodes CDR1 LGHDT and CDR2 YNNKEL (reference sequence). This CDR3 comprises 16 residues. V was shortened by 4 bases and J by 3 bases, with 15 bases between the two germline ends. The DNA for the CDR3 is TGTGCCAGCAGCCCCCGTGAGCGGGCGGACACCGGGGAGCTGTTTTTT. Encoded protein: CASSPRERADTGELFF.